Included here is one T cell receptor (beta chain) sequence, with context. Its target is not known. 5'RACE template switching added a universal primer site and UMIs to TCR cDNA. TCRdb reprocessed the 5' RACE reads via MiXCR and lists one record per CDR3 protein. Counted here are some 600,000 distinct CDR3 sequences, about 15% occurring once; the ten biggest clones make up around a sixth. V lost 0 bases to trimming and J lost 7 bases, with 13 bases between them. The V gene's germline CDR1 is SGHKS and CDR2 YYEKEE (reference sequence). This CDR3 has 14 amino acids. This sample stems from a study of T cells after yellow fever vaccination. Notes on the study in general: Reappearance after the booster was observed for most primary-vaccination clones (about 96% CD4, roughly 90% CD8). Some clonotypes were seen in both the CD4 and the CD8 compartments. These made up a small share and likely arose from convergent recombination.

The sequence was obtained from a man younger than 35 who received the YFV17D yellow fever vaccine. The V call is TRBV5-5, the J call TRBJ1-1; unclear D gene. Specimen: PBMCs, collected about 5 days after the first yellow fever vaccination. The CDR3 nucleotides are TGTGCCAGCAGCTTGGGGCTACTTAAAGGTGAAGCTTTCTTT. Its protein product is CASSLGLLKGEAFF. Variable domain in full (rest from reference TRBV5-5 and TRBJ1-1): DAGVTQSPTHLIKTRGQQVTLRCSPISGHKSVSWYQQVLGQGPQFIFQYYEKEERGRGNFPDRFSARQFPNYSSELNVNALLLGDSALYLCASSLGLLKGEAFFGQGTRLTVV.